The 24 T cell receptor beta chains below were found in one sample sequenced in a study of shared clonotypes between healthy human individuals. Here immunoSEQ multiplex PCR was the method, and the copy in TCRdb shows in-frame clones only, minus some. The sample shows around 2,000,000 clones, about 93% of them seen only once. Terminally differentiated effector memory CD45RA+ cells were excluded from the naive CD8 cells, which were CD45RO-negative and positively selected for CCR7. The sequencing sample was made of naive CD8+ T cells from PBMCs. The receptors here all came from a man aged 18-30 years in good health. Some clones in this sample may be carry-over from other donors' samples.

A remark on this clone: At the DNA level, this CDR3 is encoded by other sequences in the same sample as well. V gene TRBV29-1 combines with J gene TRBJ1-1; 7 bases match TRBD1. Trimming removed 6 bases from V and 1 base from J; junction bases left unmatched: 2. Germline values: CDR1 SQVTM, CDR2 ANQGSEA. This CDR3 spans 12 amino acids. DNA for the CDR3: TGCAGCGTCCACAGGGGGAACACTGAAGCTTTCTTT. Translation: CSVHRGNTEAFF.

This chain links TRBV15 with TRBJ2-2, with D perhaps assigned TRBD1 or TRBD2 (5 bases each). The CDR3 extends over 15 amino acids. V lost 3 bases, J lost 3 bases, and 11 bases lay in between. Germline V gene data show CDR1 as LNHNV and CDR2 as YYDKDF (reference sequence). CDR3 bases: TGTGCCACCAGCAGTGGGGACGGACACACCGGGGAGCTGTTTTTT. This codes for CATSSGDGHTGELFF.

Worth noting for this clone: In the same sample, other DNA sequences code for this CDR3. This chain joins TRBV27 and TRBJ2-7; D unclear. The V gene lost 3 bases and the J gene lost 1 base, with 10 bases spanning the gap. CDR1 is MNHEY, CDR2 SMNVEV, per germline (reference sequence). The CDR3 has 14 residues. In nucleotides, the CDR3 is TGTGCCAGCAGTTTTATTGGGGTTTCCTACGAGCAGTACTTC. Protein: CASSFIGVSYEQYF.

The chain joins TRBV25-1 to TRBJ2-2, with D possibly matching TRBD2 (5 bases). Deletions cut 6 bases from V and 7 bases from J, with 9 bases between. The length of the CDR3 is 12 residues. Germline-derived CDR1 and CDR2 are MGHDK and SYGVNS. CDR3 protein: CASSEGIGELFF. The CDR3 coding sequence is TGTGCCAGCAGCGAGGGTATCGGGGAGCTGTTTTTT.

The gene calls are TRBV9 and TRBJ2-3; unclear D gene. This CDR3 spans 15 amino acids. Trimming pared 0 bases from V and 2 bases from J, leaving 10 bases between. Per the germline V gene, CDR1 is SGDLS and CDR2 is YYNGEE. In nucleotides, the CDR3 is TGTGCCAGCAGCGTAGAGGACGGGTTCACAGATACGCAGTATTTT. This translates into CASSVEDGFTDTQYF.

This clone has only a few counts. The gene calls are TRBV28 and TRBJ1-5, with D perhaps TRBD1 (5 bases). CDR3 length equals 16 residues. Per the germline V gene, CDR1 is MDHEN and CDR2 is SYDVKM. V lost 6 bases, J lost 6 bases, and 21 bases lay in between. CDR3 nucleotide sequence: TGTGCCAGCAGCCGCCCGAGGCAGGGTGGAGGTCAGCCCCAGCATTTT. This codes for CASSRPRQGGGQPQHF.

The chain is built from TRBV4-3 and TRBJ2-2, with unresolved D. This CDR3 is built from 16 residues. Trimming took 1 base from V and 3 from J, leaving 12 bases between them. Germline V gives CDR1 LGHNA, CDR2 YSLEER. Here the CDR3 DNA reads TGCGCCAGCAGCCAAGGGATGGGCGCGGACACCGGGGAGCTGTTTTTT. Amino acid sequence: CASSQGMGADTGELFF.

The rearrangement links TRBV27 to TRBJ2-7; tentative D call: TRBD2 (6 bases). Germline V gene data show CDR1 as MNHEY and CDR2 as SMNVEV (reference sequence). The CDR3 consists of 13 residues. The V and J ends lost 3 bases and 5 bases respectively, with 11 bases between them. DNA for the CDR3: TGTGCCAGCAGTTTTGCGGGGTTCCACGAGCAGTACTTC. As protein: CASSFAGFHEQYF.

The chain carries TRBV4-1 and TRBJ2-5; TRBD1 matches at 10 bases. The germline V gene has CDR1 MGHRA and CDR2 YSYEKL. With V trimmed by 1 base and J by 1 base, 9 bases remained unmatched. The CDR3 is 18 residues long. The DNA of the CDR3 is TGCGCCAGCAGCCAAGTACAATTGGGGGACAGGGGCCAAGAGACCCAGTACTTC. Encoded protein: CASSQVQLGDRGQETQYF.

This clone is a singleton in its sample. For the CDR3, the DNA is TGCGCCAGCAGCCACGATATCGAGACACGGCCCCTCGACAATGAGCAGTTCTTC. It codes for CASSHDIETRPLDNEQFF. V and J are TRBV4-1 and TRBJ2-1; no definite D call. The CDR3 spans 18 residues. Germline V lookup: CDR1 MGHRA, CDR2 YSYEKL. Trimming pared 3 bases from V and 5 bases from J, leaving 23 bases between.

The chain employs TRBV10-3 and TRBJ1-1; D possibly corresponds to TRBD1 (6 bases). CDR1 and CDR2 from the germline V gene are ENHRY and SYGVKD. The V end was cut by 4 bases, the J end by 0 bases, with 9 bases between. The CDR3 has 14 residues. The CDR3 region is CAISAGDLNTEAFF. The DNA for the CDR3 is TGTGCCATCAGTGCAGGGGACCTGAACACTGAAGCTTTCTTT.

The rearrangement uses TRBV5-1 and TRBJ2-7, with 8 bases that match TRBD1. CDR3 size: 15 residues. The germline gives CDR1 SGHRS, CDR2 YFSETQ. V lost 3 bases, J lost 2 bases, and 7 bases stayed unmatched. The CDR3 loop is CASSWAPGQAYEQYF. Here the CDR3 DNA reads TGCGCCAGCAGCTGGGCCCCGGGACAGGCCTACGAGCAGTACTTC.

The gene calls are TRBV7-9 and TRBJ2-7; D not certain. Germline V gene lookup returns CDR1 SEHNR and CDR2 FQNEAQ (reference sequence). The CDR3 is 13 amino acids. Trimming removed 9 bases at V and 5 bases at J, with 17 bases between. As DNA, the CDR3 is TGTGCCAGTCAGGCCAAGGCGTTCCACGAGCAGTACTTC. This encodes CASQAKAFHEQYF.

This chain links TRBV18 with TRBJ2-7; 8 positions agree with TRBD2. With 5 bases clipped from V and 0 bases from J, the junction kept 15 bases outside the gene matches. This CDR3 contains 18 residues. Looked up from germline, CDR1 is KGHSH and CDR2 is LQKENI. CDR3 protein: CASSIRDKETSGSYEQYF. The CDR3 DNA sequence: TGTGCCAGCTCAATCCGGGACAAAGAAACTAGCGGCTCCTACGAGCAGTACTTC. The whole variable domain, filled in from reference TRBV18 and TRBJ2-7, reads NAGVMQNPRHLVRRRGQEARLRCSPMKGHSHVYWYRQLPEEGLKFMVYLQKENIIDESGMPKERFSAEFPKEGPSILRIQQVVRGDSAAYFCASSIRDKETSGSYEQYFGPGTRLTVT.

CDR3 coding DNA: TGTGCCAGCAGCTCCTCTCCCGGGACAGGGAAGACTGAAGCTTTCTTT. Protein: CASSSSPGTGKTEAFF. V usage is TRBV13 and J usage is TRBJ1-1, with 9 bases that match TRBD1. V lost 4 bases, J lost 5 bases, and 11 bases stayed unmatched. This CDR3 contains 16 residues. Germline CDR1 and CDR2: PRHDT and FYEKMQ (reference sequence). The full variable domain, rest sourced from reference TRBV13 and TRBJ1-1, is AAGVIQSPRHLIKEKRETATLKCYPIPRHDTVYWYQQGPGQDPQFLISFYEKMQSDKGSIPDRFSAQQFSDYHSELNMSSLELGDSALYFCASSSSPGTGKTEAFFGQGTRLTVV.

Concerning this clone itself: Distinct nucleotide sequences in the sample also encode this CDR3. The chain is built from TRBV27 and TRBJ2-3, with 12 bases matching TRBD1. The V gene end was trimmed by 3 bases and the J gene end by 4 bases; junction bases not matched to a gene: 2. Germline values: CDR1 MNHEY, CDR2 SMNVEV (reference sequence). The CDR3 is made up of 15 amino acids. The CDR3 sequence: CASSLGQGAADTQYF. The CDR3 coding sequence is TGTGCCAGCAGTTTGGGACAGGGGGCCGCAGATACGCAGTATTTT.

The chain uses TRBV2 and TRBJ2-7; 10 positions agree with TRBD1. The V and J ends lost 7 bases and 7 bases, in that order; junction bases with no gene match: 13. The CDR3 is 15 amino acids. Per the germline V gene, CDR1 is SNHLY and CDR2 is FYNNEI. The CDR3 loop reads CASNVRDRGGREQYF. CDR3 in DNA: TGTGCCAGCAACGTCCGGGACAGGGGCGGTCGGGAGCAGTACTTC.

Notes on this clone: The same CDR3 can be traced to other DNA sequences in this sample. The chain has TRBV11-2 and TRBJ2-7, with D perhaps being TRBD1 or TRBD2 (5 bases each). This CDR3 comprises 13 residues. Trimming took 3 bases from V and 2 from J, leaving 8 bases between them. CDR1 and CDR2 from the germline V gene are SGHAT and FQNNGV. CDR3 DNA sequence: TGTGCCAGCAGCTTGGGACCGACCTACGAGCAGTACTTC. The encoded protein is CASSLGPTYEQYF.

The rearrangement joins TRBV5-6 to TRBJ1-1, with D maybe TRBD1 (6 bases). V dropped 0 bases and J dropped 0 bases, with 12 bases sitting between them. The V gene's germline CDR1 is SGHDT and CDR2 YYEEEE. The CDR3 consists of 16 residues. CDR3 sequence reads: CASSLAAGDMNTEAFF. Written as DNA, the CDR3 is TGTGCCAGCAGCTTGGCGGCAGGGGATATGAACACTGAAGCTTTCTTT.

The V call is TRBV27, the J call TRBJ2-1, with 11 bases aligning to TRBD2. Looked up from germline, CDR1 is MNHEY and CDR2 is SMNVEV (reference sequence). Trimming removed 6 bases from V and 6 bases from J; junction bases left unmatched: 7. This CDR3 is built from 15 residues. In DNA, the CDR3 is TGTGCCAGCAGCCTCACTAGCGGGAGAACCAATGAGCAGTTCTTC. It yields the protein CASSLTSGRTNEQFF.

The chain carries TRBV11-2 and TRBJ2-3; D is unclear. CDR1 is SGHAT and CDR2 is FQNNGV in the germline V gene. V was trimmed by 5 bases and J by 9 bases, leaving 15 bases between them. This CDR3 has 13 amino acids. CDR3 protein: CASSPLMAETQYF. DNA of the CDR3: TGTGCCAGCAGCCCTCTAATGGCTGAAACGCAGTATTTT.

The chain combines TRBV5-4 with TRBJ1-2; D remains ambiguous. Trimming shortened V by 0 bases and J by 1 base, and 7 bases separated the two germline ends. The CDR3 is made up of 14 amino acids. Germline V gene lookup returns CDR1 SGHNT and CDR2 YYREEE (reference sequence). In nucleotides, the CDR3 is TGTGCCAGCAGCTTGGTAGGTGATAACTATGGCTACACCTTC. Its protein is CASSLVGDNYGYTF.

CDR3 bases: TGTGCCAGCAGTCTCCGGGGGGGGCAGGGTAACACCATATATTTT. Amino acid sequence: CASSLRGGQGNTIYF. The chain combines TRBV27 with TRBJ1-3; D might be TRBD1 (6 bases). The CDR3 extends over 15 amino acids. Germline CDR1 and CDR2: MNHEY and SMNVEV (reference sequence). V lost 5 bases, J lost 7 bases, and 18 bases lay in between.

For this clone: Additional DNA sequences in this sample encode the identical CDR3. The V call is TRBV28, the J call TRBJ1-5; TRBD1 might be the D (5 bases). Trimming shortened V by 3 bases and J by 1 base, and 10 bases separated the two germline ends. Germline CDR1 and CDR2: MDHEN and SYDVKM. The CDR3 is made up of 15 amino acids. The CDR3 DNA reads as TGTGCCAGCAGTTTTGGGGGACTAAGCAATCAGCCCCAGCATTTT. It yields the protein CASSFGGLSNQPQHF.